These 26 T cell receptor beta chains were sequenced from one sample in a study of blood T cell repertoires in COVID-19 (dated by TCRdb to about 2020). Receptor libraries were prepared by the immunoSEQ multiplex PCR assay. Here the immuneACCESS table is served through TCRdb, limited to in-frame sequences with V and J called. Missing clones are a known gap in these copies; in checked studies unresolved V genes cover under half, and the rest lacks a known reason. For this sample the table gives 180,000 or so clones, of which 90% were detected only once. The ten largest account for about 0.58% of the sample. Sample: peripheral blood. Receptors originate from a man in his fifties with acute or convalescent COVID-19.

CDR3 residues: CASSLREMGYNSPLHF. As DNA, the CDR3 is TGTGCCAGCAGCTTACGGGAAATGGGCTATAATTCACCCCTCCACTTT. The genes are TRBV5-4 and TRBJ1-6; D remains unclear. CDR3 length: 16 residues. The germline V gene encodes CDR1 SGHNT and CDR2 YYREEE (reference sequence). Trimming shortened V by 2 bases and J by 3 bases, and 12 bases separated the two germline ends.

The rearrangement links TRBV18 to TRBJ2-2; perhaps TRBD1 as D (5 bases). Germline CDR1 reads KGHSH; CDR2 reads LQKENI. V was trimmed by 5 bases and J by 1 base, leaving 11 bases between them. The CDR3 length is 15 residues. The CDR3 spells CASSYSGQNTGELFF. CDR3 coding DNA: TGTGCCAGCTCATATTCAGGACAGAACACCGGGGAGCTGTTTTTT.

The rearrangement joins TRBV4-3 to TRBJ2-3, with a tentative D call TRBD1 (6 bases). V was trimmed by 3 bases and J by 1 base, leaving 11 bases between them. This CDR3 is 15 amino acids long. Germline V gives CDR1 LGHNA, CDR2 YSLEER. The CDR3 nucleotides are TGCGCCAGCAGCCAGCAGGGACACGGCACAGATACGCAGTATTTT. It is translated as CASSQQGHGTDTQYF.

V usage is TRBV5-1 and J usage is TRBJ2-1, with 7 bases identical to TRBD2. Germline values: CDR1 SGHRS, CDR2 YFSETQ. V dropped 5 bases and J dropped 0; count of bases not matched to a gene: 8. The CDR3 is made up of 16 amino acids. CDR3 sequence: CASRAIAGDSYNEQFF. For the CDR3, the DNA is TGCGCCAGCAGGGCGATAGCGGGCGACTCCTACAATGAGCAGTTCTTC.

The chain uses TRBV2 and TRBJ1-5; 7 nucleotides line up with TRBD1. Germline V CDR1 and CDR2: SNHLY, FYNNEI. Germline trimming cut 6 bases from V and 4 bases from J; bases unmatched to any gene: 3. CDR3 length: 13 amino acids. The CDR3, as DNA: TGTGCCAGCAGAGGACAGGCGAATCAGCCCCAGCATTTT. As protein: CASRGQANQPQHF.

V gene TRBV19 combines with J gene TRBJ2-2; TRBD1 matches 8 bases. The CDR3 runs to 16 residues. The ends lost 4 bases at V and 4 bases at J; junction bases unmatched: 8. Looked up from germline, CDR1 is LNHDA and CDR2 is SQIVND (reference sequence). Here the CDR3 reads CASSKWGQAITGELFF. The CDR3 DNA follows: TGTGCCAGTAGTAAGTGGGGACAGGCGATCACCGGGGAGCTGTTTTTT.

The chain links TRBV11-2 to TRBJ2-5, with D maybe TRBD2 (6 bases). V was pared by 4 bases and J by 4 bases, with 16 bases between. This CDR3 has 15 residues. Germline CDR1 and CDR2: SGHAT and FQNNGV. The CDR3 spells CASSSGSGVGETQYF. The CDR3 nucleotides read TGTGCCAGCAGCTCGGGGTCGGGGGTTGGAGAGACCCAGTACTTC.

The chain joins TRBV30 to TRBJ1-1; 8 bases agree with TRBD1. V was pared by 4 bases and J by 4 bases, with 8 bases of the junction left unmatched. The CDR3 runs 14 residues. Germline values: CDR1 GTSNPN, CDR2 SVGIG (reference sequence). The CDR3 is CAWTTTGGGTEAFF. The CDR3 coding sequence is TGTGCCTGGACCACAACAGGGGGGGGCACTGAAGCTTTCTTT.

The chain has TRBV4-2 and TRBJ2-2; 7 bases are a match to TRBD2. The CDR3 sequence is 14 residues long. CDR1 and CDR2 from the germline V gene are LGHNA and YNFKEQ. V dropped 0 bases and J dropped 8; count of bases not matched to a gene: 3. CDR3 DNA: TGTGCCAGCAGCCAAGAGTCACTAGCGGGGGAGCTGTTTTTT. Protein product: CASSQESLAGELFF.

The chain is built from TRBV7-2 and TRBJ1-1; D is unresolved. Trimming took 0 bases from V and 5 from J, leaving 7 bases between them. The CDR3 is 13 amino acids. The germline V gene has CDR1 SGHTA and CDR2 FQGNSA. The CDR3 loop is CASSLALRTEAFF. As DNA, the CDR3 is TGTGCCAGCAGCTTAGCGCTCAGAACTGAAGCTTTCTTT.

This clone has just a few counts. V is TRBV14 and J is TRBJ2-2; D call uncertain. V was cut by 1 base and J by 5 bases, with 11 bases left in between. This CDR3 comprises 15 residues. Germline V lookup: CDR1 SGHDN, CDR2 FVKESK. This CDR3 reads CASSQASGFTGELFF. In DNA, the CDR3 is TGTGCCAGCAGCCAAGCTTCCGGGTTTACCGGGGAGCTGTTTTTT.

The CDR3: CAISDGTSGGYEQYF. CDR3 sequence (DNA): TGTGCCATCAGTGACGGGACTAGCGGGGGGTACGAGCAGTACTTC. The chain couples TRBV10-3 to TRBJ2-7, with TRBD2 matching over 15 bases. Germline V gives CDR1 ENHRY, CDR2 SYGVKD. CDR3 length: 15 residues. V shed 3 bases, J shed 4 bases, and the junction held 1 base outside the gene matches.

The CDR3 bases are TGTGCCAGCTCACCAGCCGCGGACAGGAATCCTGGAAACACCATATATTTT. Protein product: CASSPAADRNPGNTIYF. V is TRBV18 and J is TRBJ1-3; the match to TRBD1 covers 7 bases. Trimming took 2 bases from V and 2 from J; bases not matched to a gene: 9. This CDR3 spans 17 amino acids. Germline V lookup: CDR1 KGHSH, CDR2 LQKENI.

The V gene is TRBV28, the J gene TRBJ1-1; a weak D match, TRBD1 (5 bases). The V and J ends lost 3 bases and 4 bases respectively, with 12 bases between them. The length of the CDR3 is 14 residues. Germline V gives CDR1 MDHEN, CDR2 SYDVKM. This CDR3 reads CASSLGRVGTEAFF. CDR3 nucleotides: TGTGCCAGCAGTTTGGGCAGGGTCGGCACTGAAGCTTTCTTT.

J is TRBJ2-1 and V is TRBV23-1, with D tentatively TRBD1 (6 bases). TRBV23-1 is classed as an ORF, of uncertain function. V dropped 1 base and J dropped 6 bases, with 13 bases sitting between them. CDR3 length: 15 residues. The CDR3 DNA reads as TGCGCCAGCAGTCAATGGGGCAGGGGAAGCAATGAGCAGTTCTTC. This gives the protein CASSQWGRGSNEQFF.

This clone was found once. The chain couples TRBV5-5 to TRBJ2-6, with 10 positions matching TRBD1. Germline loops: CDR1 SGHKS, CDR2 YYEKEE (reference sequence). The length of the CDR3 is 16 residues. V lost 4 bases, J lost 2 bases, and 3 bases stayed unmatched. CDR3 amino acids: CASSPTGGAGANVLTF. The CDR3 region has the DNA TGTGCCAGCAGCCCGACAGGGGGCGCTGGGGCCAACGTCCTGACTTTC.

This CDR3 is CASSVRLAGASDTQYF. The CDR3 region has the DNA TGTGCCAGCAGCGTGAGACTAGCGGGAGCCTCAGATACGCAGTATTTT. The chain is built from TRBV9 and TRBJ2-3; the match to TRBD2 covers 12 bases. V shed 2 bases and J 4 bases; nucleotides not matched to a gene: 5. CDR3 size: 16 residues. Per the germline V gene, CDR1 is SGDLS and CDR2 is YYNGEE. The whole variable domain, filled in from reference TRBV9 and TRBJ2-3, reads DSGVTQTPKHLITATGQRVTLRCSPRSGDLSVYWYQQSLDQGLQFLIQYYNGEERAKGNILERFSAQQFPDLHSELNLSSLELGDSALYFCASSVRLAGASDTQYFGPGTRLTVL.

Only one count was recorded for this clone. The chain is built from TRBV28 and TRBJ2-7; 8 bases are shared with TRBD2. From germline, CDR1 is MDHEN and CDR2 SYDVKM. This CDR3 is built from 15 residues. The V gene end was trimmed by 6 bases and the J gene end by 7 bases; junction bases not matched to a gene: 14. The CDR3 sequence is CASSIGRERSDEQYV. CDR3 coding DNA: TGTGCCAGCAGCATCGGGAGGGAAAGGTCGGATGAGCAGTACGTC.

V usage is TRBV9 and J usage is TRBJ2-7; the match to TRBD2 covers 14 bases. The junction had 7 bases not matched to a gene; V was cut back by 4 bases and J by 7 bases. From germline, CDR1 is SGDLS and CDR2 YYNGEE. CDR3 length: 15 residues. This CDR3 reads CASSPGTSGSEEQYF. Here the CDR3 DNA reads TGTGCCAGCAGCCCCGGGACTAGCGGGAGTGAAGAGCAGTACTTC.

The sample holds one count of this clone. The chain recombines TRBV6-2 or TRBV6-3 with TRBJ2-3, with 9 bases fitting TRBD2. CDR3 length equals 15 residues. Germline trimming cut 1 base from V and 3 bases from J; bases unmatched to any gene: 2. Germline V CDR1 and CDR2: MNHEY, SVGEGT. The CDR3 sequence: CASSYLRGGTDTQYF. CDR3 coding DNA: TGTGCCAGCAGTTACTTGCGGGGGGGTACAGATACGCAGTATTTT.

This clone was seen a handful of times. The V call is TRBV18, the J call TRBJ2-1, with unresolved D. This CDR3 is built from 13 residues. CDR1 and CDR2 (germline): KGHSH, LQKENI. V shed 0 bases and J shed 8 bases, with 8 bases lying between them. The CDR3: CASSPPSVYEQFF. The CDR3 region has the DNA TGTGCCAGCTCACCACCCTCGGTGTATGAGCAGTTCTTC. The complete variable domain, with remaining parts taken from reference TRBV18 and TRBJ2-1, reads NAGVMQNPRHLVRRRGQEARLRCSPMKGHSHVYWYRQLPEEGLKFMVYLQKENIIDESGMPKERFSAEFPKEGPSILRIQQVVRGDSAAYFCASSPPSVYEQFFGPGTRLTVL.

The CDR3 loop reads CASSTRQPPTNEKLFF. The CDR3 coding sequence is TGTGCCAGTAGTACGCGACAGCCTCCAACTAATGAAAAACTGTTTTTT. The gene calls are TRBV19 and TRBJ1-4; TRBD1 is a possible D gene (5 bases). In germline, CDR1 is LNHDA, CDR2 SQIVND (reference sequence). The CDR3 spans 16 residues. Trimming left V 4 bases short and J 0 bases short, with 12 bases between.

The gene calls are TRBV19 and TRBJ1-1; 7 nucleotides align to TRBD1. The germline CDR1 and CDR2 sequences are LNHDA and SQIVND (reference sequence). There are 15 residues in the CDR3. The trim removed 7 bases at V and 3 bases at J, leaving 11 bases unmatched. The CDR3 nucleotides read TGTGCCAGTAATCCCTCGGGACAGACATACACTGAAGCTTTCTTT. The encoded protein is CASNPSGQTYTEAFF.

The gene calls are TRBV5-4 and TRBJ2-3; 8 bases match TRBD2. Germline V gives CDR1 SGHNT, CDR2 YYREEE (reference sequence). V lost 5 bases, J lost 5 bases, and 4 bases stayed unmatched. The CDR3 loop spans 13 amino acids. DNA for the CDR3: TGTGCCAGCAGATCACGGGGGGGAGATACGCAGTATTTT. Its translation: CASRSRGGDTQYF. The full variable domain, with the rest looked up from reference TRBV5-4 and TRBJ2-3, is ETGVTQSPTHLIKTRGQQVTLRCSSQSGHNTVSWYQQALGQGPQFIFQYYREEENGRGNFPPRFSGLQFPNYSSELNVNALELDDSALYLCASRSRGGDTQYFGPGTRLTVL.

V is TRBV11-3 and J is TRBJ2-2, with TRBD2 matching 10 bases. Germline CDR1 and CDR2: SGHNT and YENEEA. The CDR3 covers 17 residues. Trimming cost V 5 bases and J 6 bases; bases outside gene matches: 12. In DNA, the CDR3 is TGTGCCAGCAGCCCGGCTACCGGGACTAGCGAGGCCGGGGAGCTGTTTTTT. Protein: CASSPATGTSEAGELFF.

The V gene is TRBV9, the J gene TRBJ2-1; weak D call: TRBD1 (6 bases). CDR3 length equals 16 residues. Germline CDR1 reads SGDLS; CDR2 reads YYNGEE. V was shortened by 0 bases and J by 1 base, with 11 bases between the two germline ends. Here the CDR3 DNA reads TGTGCCAGCAGCGTAGATCTGGGGGCTTCCTACAATGAGCAGTTCTTC. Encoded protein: CASSVDLGASYNEQFF.